These 9 T cell receptor beta chains were sequenced from one sample in a study of blood T cell repertoires in COVID-19. The protocol was immunoSEQ multiplex PCR, while the TCRdb copy is restricted to in-frame clones and leaves out a portion. The sample holds around 190,000 clones, under 90% seen once. The sequencing sample was made of peripheral blood. The receptors were sampled from a man in his fifties or sixties with acute or convalescent COVID-19.

The rearrangement joins TRBV27 to TRBJ2-5; D uncertain. The CDR3 sequence is 12 residues long. The V gene's germline CDR1 is MNHEY and CDR2 SMNVEV (reference sequence). Trimming took off 4 bases at V and 0 bases at J, with 3 bases between the two ends. In nucleotides, the CDR3 is TGTGCCAGCAGTTCGTACCAAGAGACCCAGTACTTC. Protein sequence: CASSSYQETQYF.

This clone appeared once. This chain links TRBV28 with TRBJ2-7; 11 nucleotides match TRBD2. Per the germline V gene, CDR1 is MDHEN and CDR2 is SYDVKM. The CDR3 covers 16 residues. Trimming removed 4 bases from V and 3 bases from J; junction bases left unmatched: 8. The CDR3 loop is CASSSNAGTSGYEQYF. The CDR3 DNA reads TGTGCCAGCAGTTCGAACGCCGGGACTAGCGGCTACGAGCAGTACTTC.

V usage is TRBV6-2 or TRBV6-3 and J usage is TRBJ2-3; 9 bases fit TRBD2. After removal of 1 base from V and 4 bases from J, the junction contained 6 bases not matched to a gene. The CDR3 has 16 amino acids. Germline-derived CDR1 and CDR2 are MNHEY and SVGEGT. CDR3 residues: CASSYLRGGVADTQYF. CDR3 nucleotide sequence: TGTGCCAGCAGTTACTTGCGGGGGGGAGTCGCAGATACGCAGTATTTT.

The chain has TRBV28 and TRBJ2-5; 7 nucleotides line up with TRBD2. Germline CDR1 and CDR2: MDHEN and SYDVKM. The ends lost 1 base at V and 2 bases at J; junction bases unmatched: 4. There are 15 residues in the CDR3. The CDR3, as DNA: TGTGCCAGCAGTTTATTTGGGGGGGGGCAAGAGACCCAGTACTTC. Translation gives CASSLFGGGQETQYF.

A few counts support this clone. The rearrangement joins TRBV7-7 to TRBJ2-1; a weak D match, TRBD2 (6 bases). The CDR3 loop spans 16 amino acids. V was clipped by 4 bases and J by 0 bases, with 13 bases between them. CDR1 SSHAT and CDR2 FNYEAQ come from the germline V gene (reference sequence). The CDR3 nucleotides read TGTGCCAGCAGCTCAGGAAGACTAGTCTCCTACAATGAGCAGTTCTTC. Translation gives CASSSGRLVSYNEQFF. The whole variable domain, remainder taken from reference TRBV7-7 and TRBJ2-1, is GAGVSQSPRYKVTKRGQDVTLRCDPISSHATLYWYQQALGQGPEFLTYFNYEAQPDKSGLPSDRFSAERPEGSISTLTIQRTEQRDSAMYRCASSSGRLVSYNEQFFGPGTRLTVL.

This chain joins TRBV7-7 and TRBJ2-5; a weak D match, TRBD2 (6 bases). The J call may be incorrect, as the DNA end agrees better with TRBJ2-7. There are 15 residues in the CDR3. Per germline, CDR1 SSHAT and CDR2 FNYEAQ (reference sequence). CDR3 amino acids: CASSLPGLLYYEQYF. The CDR3 DNA sequence: TGTGCCAGCAGCCTACCGGGACTGCTCTACTACGAGCAGTACTTC.

The CDR3 region has the DNA TGTGCCAGCAGTGAGGTGGGGACTAGCGGGAAGGATGAGCAGTTCTTC. Its translation is CASSEVGTSGKDEQFF. V usage is TRBV25-1 and J usage is TRBJ2-1; 13 nucleotides line up with TRBD2. The CDR3 consists of 16 residues. The ends lost 3 bases at V and 8 bases at J; junction bases unmatched: 7. Germline V CDR1 and CDR2: MGHDK, SYGVNS.

This clone came up once. The chain carries TRBV6-1 and TRBJ1-5; TRBD1 is a possible D gene (5 bases). Per the germline V gene, CDR1 is MNHNS and CDR2 is SASEGT. The V gene lost 3 bases and the J gene lost 6 bases, with 12 bases spanning the gap. The CDR3 consists of 14 residues. The CDR3 loop reads CASSDLRVGQPQHF. The DNA of the CDR3 is TGTGCCAGCAGTGATCTCAGGGTGGGTCAGCCCCAGCATTTT.

The rearrangement links TRBV6-5 to TRBJ2-1; TRBD2 agrees at 8 bases. This CDR3 is 13 amino acids long. From germline, CDR1 is MNHEY and CDR2 SVGAGI. V gave up 6 bases and J gave up 6 bases; unmatched junction bases: 4. CDR3 residues: CASSRAGANEQFF. CDR3 nucleotide sequence: TGTGCCAGCAGCCGAGCGGGAGCCAATGAGCAGTTCTTC.